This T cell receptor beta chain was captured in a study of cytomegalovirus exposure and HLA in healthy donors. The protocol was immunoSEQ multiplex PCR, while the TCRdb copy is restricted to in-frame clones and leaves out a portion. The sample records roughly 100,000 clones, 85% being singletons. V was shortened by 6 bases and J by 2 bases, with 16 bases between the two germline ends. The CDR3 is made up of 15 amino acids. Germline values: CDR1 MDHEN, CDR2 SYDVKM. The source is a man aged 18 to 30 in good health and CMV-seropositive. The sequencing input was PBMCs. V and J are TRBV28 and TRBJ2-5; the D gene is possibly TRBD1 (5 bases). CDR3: CASSIGSTDQETQYF. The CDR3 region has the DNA TGTGCCAGCAGCATAGGGTCGACAGATCAAGAGACCCAGTACTTC.